This T cell receptor beta chain came from a study of T cells in Graves' hyperthyroidism and ophthalmopathy. Study results and caveats: Ophthalmopathy prediction by the model preceded onset by a median approximately six months.

This clonotype came up once. Its antigen is not known. This CDR3 has 16 residues. Germline V gives CDR1 MNHGY, CDR2 SVAAGI. The V and J ends lost 4 bases and 0 bases respectively, with 14 bases between them. Regions amplified from RNA transcripts were the TCR beta CDR3 regions. RT-PCR in the first round (using the HTBI primer set) targeted the TCR CDR3. TCRdb re-analysed the multiplex PCR reads in MiXCR, keeping a single row per CDR3 protein. The sample holds 560,000 or so distinct CDR3 sequences, 20% seen once. Source material: blood. This TCR derives from a man in his forties or fifties with Graves' ophthalmopathy. The genes are TRBV6-9 and TRBJ2-3; D gene unclear. The CDR3 sequence: CASSSRHQTSTDTQYF. DNA of the CDR3: TGTGCCAGCAGTTCTCGGCACCAGACTAGCACAGATACGCAGTATTTT.